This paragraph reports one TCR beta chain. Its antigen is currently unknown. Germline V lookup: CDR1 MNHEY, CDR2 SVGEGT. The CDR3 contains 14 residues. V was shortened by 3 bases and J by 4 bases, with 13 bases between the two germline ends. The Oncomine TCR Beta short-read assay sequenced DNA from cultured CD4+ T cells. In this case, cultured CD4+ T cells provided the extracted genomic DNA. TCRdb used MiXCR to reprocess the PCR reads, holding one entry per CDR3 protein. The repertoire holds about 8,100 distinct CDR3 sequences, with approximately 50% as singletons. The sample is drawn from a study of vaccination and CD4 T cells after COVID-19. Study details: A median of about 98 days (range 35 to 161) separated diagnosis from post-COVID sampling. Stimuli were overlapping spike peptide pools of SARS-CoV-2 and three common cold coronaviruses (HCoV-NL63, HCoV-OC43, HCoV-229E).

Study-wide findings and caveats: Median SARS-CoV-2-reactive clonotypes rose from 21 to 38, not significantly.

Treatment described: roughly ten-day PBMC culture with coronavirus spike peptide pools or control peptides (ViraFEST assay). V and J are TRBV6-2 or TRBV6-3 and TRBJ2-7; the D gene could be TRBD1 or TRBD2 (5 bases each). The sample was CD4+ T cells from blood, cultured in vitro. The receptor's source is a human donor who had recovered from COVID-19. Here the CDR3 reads CASSYWQGEYEQYF. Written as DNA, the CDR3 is TGTGCCAGCAGTTATTGGCAGGGAGAGTACGAGCAGTACTTC.